The entry below describes one T cell receptor (beta chain). This sample is drawn from a study of T cell changes during pregnancy in multiple sclerosis. Sequencing was performed with immunoSEQ multiplex PCR; in TCRdb, only in-frame clones are kept and a portion is missing. The table has some 19,000 clones, 80% to 90% seen once. The V gene's germline CDR1 is LNHDA and CDR2 SQIVND (reference sequence). The CDR3 is made up of 15 amino acids. V was clipped by 0 bases and J by 4 bases, with 12 bases between them. Specimen: CD8+ T cells from peripheral blood mononuclear cells, collected after pregnancy. This clonotype was obtained from a female donor in good health, enrolled as a control in a pregnancy study. This chain joins TRBV19 and TRBJ1-2, with a possible D match to TRBD1 (5 bases). CDR3 bases: TGTGCCAGTAGTATAGAGCCTCGGGACTCCTATGGCTACACCTTC. Protein sequence: CASSIEPRDSYGYTF.